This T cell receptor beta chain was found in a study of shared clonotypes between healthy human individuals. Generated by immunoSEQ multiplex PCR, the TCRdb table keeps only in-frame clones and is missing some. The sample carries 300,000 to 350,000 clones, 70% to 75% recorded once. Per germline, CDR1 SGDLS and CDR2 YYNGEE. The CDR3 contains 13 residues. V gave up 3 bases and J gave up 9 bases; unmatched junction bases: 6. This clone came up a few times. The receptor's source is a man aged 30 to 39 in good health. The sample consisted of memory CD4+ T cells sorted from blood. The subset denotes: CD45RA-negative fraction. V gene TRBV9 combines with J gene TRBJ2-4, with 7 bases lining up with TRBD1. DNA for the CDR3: TGTGCCAGCAGCGCGGGACAGTTAGCCATTCAGTACTTC. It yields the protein CASSAGQLAIQYF.